The source of this T cell receptor (beta chain) is a study of human T cells and chemical hapten exposure. V dropped 8 bases and J dropped 0 bases, with 8 bases sitting between them. The CDR3 runs 13 residues. Germline lookup yields CDR1 LNHNV and CDR2 YYDKDF (reference sequence). This clonotype was seen a handful of times. TCRdb passed the RACE reads through MiXCR, listing each CDR3 protein once. This table has about 190,000 distinct CDR3 sequences, 20% to 25% appearing once. Time point of the sample: patch test 3, about 24 weeks after DPC sensitization. Treatment of the sample: therapeutic diphenylcyclopropenone sensitization with weekly scalp DPC.

The sequence came from a middle-aged woman with alopecia areata. Some clones in this sample may be carry-over from other donors' samples. Specimen: whole blood, collected in connection with sensitization to the hapten diphenylcyclopropenone (DPC). The rearrangement uses TRBV15 and TRBJ2-1; D uncertain. CDR3 bases: TGTGCCACCGGCCTGAGCTCCTACAATGAGCAGTTCTTC. It encodes CATGLSSYNEQFF.